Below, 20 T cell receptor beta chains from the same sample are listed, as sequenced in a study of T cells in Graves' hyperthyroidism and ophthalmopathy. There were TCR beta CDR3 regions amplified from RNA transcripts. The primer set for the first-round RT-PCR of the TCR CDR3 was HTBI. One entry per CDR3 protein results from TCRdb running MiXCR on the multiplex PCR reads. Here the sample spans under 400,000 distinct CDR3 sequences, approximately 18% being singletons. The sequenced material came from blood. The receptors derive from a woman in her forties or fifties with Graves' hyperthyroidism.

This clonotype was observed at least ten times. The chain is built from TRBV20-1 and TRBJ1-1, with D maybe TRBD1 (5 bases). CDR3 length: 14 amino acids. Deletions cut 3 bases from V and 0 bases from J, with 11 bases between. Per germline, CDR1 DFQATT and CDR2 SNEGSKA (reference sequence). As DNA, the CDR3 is TGCAGTGCTAGTTTTGGGGCGTTGAACACTGAAGCTTTCTTT. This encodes CSASFGALNTEAFF.

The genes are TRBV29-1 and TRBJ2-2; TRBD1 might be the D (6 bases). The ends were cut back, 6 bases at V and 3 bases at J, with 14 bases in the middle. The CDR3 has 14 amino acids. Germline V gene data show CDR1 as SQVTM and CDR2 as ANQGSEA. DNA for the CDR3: TGCAGCGTGAAAAATAACAGGGACACCGGGGAGCTGTTTTTT. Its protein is CSVKNNRDTGELFF.

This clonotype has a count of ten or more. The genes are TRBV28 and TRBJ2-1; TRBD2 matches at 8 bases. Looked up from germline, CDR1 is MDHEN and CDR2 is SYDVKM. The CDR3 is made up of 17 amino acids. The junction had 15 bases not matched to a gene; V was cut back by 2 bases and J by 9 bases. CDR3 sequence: CASSLGGLGAGGTEQFF. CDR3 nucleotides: TGTGCCAGCAGTTTAGGTGGTCTGGGGGCGGGGGGCACTGAGCAGTTCTTC.

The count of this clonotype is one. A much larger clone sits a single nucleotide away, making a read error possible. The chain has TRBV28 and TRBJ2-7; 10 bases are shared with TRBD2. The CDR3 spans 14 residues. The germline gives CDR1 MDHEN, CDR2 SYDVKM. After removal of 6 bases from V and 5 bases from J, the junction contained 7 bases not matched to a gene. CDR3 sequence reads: CASRPAGGPDEQYF. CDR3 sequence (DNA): TGTGCCAGCAGACCAGCGGGAGGGCCGGACGAGCAGTACTTC.

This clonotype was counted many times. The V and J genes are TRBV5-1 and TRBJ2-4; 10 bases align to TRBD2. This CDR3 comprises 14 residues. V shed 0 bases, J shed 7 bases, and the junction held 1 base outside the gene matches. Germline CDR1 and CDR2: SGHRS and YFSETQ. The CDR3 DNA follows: TGCGCCAGCAGCTTGGATAGCGGGAGGAACATTCAGTACTTC. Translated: CASSLDSGRNIQYF.

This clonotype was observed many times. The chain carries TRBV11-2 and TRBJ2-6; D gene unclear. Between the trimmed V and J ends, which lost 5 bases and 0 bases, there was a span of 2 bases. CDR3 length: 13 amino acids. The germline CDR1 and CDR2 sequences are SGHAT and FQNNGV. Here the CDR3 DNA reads TGTGCCAGCAGCGTCTCTGGGGCCAACGTCCTGACTTTC. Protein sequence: CASSVSGANVLTF.

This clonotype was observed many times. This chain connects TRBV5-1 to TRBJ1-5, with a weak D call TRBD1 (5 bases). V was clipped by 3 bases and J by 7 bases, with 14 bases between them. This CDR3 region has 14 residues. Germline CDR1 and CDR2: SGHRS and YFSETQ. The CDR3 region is CASSSNSGEQPQHF. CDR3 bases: TGCGCCAGCAGCTCGAATTCGGGGGAACAGCCCCAGCATTTT.

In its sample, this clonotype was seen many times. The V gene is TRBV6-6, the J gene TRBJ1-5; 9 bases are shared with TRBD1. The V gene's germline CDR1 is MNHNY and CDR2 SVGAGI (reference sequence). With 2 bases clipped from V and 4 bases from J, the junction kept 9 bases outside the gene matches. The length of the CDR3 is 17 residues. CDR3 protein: CASSYLGTGRSNQPQHF. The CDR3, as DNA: TGTGCCAGCAGTTACCTTGGGACAGGGAGAAGTAATCAGCCCCAGCATTTT.

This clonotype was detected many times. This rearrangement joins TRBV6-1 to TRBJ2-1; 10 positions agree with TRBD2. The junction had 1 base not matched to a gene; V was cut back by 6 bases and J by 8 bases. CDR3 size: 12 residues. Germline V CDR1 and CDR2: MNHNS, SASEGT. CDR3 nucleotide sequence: TGTGCCAGCAGAGGGACTAGCGATGAGCAGTTCTTC. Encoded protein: CASRGTSDEQFF.

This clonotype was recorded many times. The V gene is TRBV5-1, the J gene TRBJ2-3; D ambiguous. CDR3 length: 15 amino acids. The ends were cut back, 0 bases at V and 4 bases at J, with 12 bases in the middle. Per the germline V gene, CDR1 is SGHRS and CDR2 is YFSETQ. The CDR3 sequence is CASSLAGLQPDTQYF. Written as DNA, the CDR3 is TGCGCCAGCAGCTTGGCCGGGCTACAGCCAGATACGCAGTATTTT.

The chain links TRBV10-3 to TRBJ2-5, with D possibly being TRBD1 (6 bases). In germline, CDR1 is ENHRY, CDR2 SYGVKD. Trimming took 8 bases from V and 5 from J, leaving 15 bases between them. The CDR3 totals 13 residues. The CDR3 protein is CAIRAGDWETQYF. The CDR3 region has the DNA TGTGCCATCCGGGCAGGGGATTGGGAGACCCAGTACTTC.

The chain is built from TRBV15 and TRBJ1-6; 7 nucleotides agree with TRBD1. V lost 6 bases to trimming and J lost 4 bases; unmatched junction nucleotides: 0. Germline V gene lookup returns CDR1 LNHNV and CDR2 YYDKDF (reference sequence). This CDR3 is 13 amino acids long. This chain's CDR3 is CATRTGYNSPLHF. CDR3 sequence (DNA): TGTGCCACCAGGACAGGGTATAATTCACCCCTCCACTTT.

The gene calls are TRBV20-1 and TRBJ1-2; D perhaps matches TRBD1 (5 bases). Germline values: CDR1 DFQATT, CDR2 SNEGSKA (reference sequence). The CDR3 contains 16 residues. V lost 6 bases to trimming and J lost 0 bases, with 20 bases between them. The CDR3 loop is CSAQGQLGAANYGYTF. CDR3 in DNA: TGCAGTGCGCAGGGCCAACTCGGTGCCGCTAACTATGGCTACACCTTC.

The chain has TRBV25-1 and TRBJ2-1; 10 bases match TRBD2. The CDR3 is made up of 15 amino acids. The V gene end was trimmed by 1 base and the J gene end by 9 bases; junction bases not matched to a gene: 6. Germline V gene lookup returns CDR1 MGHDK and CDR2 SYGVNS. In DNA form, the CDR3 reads TGTGCCAGCAGTGAATTGTCTAGCGGGGGTGTTGAGCAGTTCTTC. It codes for CASSELSSGGVEQFF.

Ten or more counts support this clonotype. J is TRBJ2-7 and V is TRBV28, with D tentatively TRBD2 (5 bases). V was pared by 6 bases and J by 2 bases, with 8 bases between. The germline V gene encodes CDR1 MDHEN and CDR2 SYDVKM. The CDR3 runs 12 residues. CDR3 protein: CASSVGAYEQYF. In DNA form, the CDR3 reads TGTGCCAGCAGCGTGGGAGCCTACGAGCAGTACTTC.

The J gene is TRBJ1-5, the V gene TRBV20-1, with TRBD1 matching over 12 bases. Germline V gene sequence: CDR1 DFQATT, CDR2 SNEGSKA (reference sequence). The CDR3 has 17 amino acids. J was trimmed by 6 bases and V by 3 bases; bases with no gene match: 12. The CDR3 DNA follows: TGCAGTGCTAGGGGGACAGGGGGCGAGAGTAGGGGTCAGCCCCAGCATTTT. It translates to CSARGTGGESRGQPQHF.

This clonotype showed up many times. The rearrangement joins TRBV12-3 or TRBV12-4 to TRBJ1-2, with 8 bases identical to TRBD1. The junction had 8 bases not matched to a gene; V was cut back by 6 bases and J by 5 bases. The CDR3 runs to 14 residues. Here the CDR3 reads CASRRQGIGYGYTF. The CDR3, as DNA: TGTGCCAGCAGACGACAGGGGATTGGGTATGGCTACACCTTC.

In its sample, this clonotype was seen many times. CDR3 DNA: TGTGCCAGCAGTTATGACAGACAAGAGACCCAGTACTTC. This codes for CASSYDRQETQYF. The gene calls are TRBV6-1 and TRBJ2-5, with TRBD1 as a possible D gene (5 bases). The germline V gene has CDR1 MNHNS and CDR2 SASEGT. CDR3 length: 13 residues. V was pared by 5 bases and J by 2 bases, with 9 bases between.

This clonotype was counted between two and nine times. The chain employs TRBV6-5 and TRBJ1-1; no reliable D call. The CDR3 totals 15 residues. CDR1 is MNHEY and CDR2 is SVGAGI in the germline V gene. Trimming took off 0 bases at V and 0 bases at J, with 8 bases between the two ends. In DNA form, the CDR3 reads TGTGCCAGCAGTTACTCAAAGGGAATGAACACTGAAGCTTTCTTT. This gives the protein CASSYSKGMNTEAFF.

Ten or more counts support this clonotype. The CDR3 DNA follows: TGTGCCAGCAGTGGACTAGATACAGATACGCAGTATTTT. This gives the protein CASSGLDTDTQYF. The genes are TRBV27 and TRBJ2-3, with 7 bases aligning to TRBD2. V lost 5 bases and J lost 3; bases outside the gene matches: 2. CDR1 is MNHEY and CDR2 is SMNVEV in the germline V gene (reference sequence). The CDR3 spans 13 residues.